These T cell receptor beta chains were read from a single sample in a study of T cell responses to AZD1222 COVID-19 vaccine. Data came from immunoSEQ multiplex PCR; TCRdb stores just in-frame clones and leaves some out. The repertoire has about 150,000 clones, 86% of them found once; the top ten carry approximately 5.1%. Sequencing used peripheral blood, obtained on day 0 of MenACWY control vaccination. These receptors all come from an adult in good health. Both conserved end residues are part of each CDR3. A D gene is named only where the DNA matches it firmly. The size of a clone is reported for some rows only, either as once, few or many, or as a class for expanded clones.

J gene	clone size	V gene	D gene	CDR3 DNA	CDR3 protein
TRBJ2-5	NA	TRBV11-2	NA	TGTGCCAGCAGCTTAGAAGGTGGCAGGGAAGAGACCCAGTACTTC	CASSLEGGREETQYF
TRBJ1-1	NA	TRBV18	NA	TGTGCCAGCTTCGAACAGGGAGGTACCACTGAAGCTTTCTTT	CASFEQGGTTEAFF
TRBJ2-6	NA	TRBV18	NA	TGTGCCAGCTCACCGACCCAGGCCGTTGTTTCTGGGGCCAACGTCCTGACTTTC	CASSPTQAVVSGANVLTF
TRBJ1-1	NA	TRBV21-1	NA	TGTGCCAGCAGCAAAGGGAGGAGGAGCACTGAAGCTTTCTTT	CASSKGRRSTEAFF
TRBJ2-3	NA	TRBV19	NA	TGTGCCAGTAGTGGTCTGACCCTGGGGACAGATACGCAGTATTTT	CASSGLTLGTDTQYF
TRBJ1-1	NA	TRBV2	NA	TGTGCCAGCAGTGAAGGGGGCGGAGACACTGAAGCTTTCTTT	CASSEGGGDTEAFF
TRBJ1-3	NA	TRBV7-2	NA	TGTGCCAGCAGCTTAGCCAGGGCGTACTCTGGAAACACCATATATTTT	CASSLARAYSGNTIYF
TRBJ2-1	once	TRBV4-1	TRBD2	TGCGCCAGCAGCCAAGAGGGACTAGCGGGGGAGCAGTTCTTC	CASSQEGLAGEQFF
TRBJ2-7	NA	TRBV25-1	NA	TGTGCCAGCAGTGCCTGGGGAGCGGCCTCCTACGAGCAGTACTTC	CASSAWGAASYEQYF
TRBJ1-1	NA	TRBV6-5	TRBD1	TGTGCCAGCACCCTAAGATGGGACAGTGAAGCTTTCTTT	CASTLRWDSEAFF
TRBJ1-1	once	TRBV7-9	NA	TGTGCCAGCAGCTTAGCGCCAGGGTATGGGGTGGGTGAAGCTTTCTTT	CASSLAPGYGVGEAFF
TRBJ1-2	once	TRBV29-1	NA	TGCAACATCCAGGGACCCGATGGCTACACCTTC	CNIQGPDGYTF
TRBJ1-2	NA	TRBV15	TRBD1	TGTGCCACCAGCGGGGGGACAGGGCGGTCGAACTATGGCTACACCTTC	CATSGGTGRSNYGYTF
TRBJ1-5	NA	TRBV2	NA	TGTGCCAGCACCGAACAGGGTTTGGGCAATCAGCCCCAGCATTTT	CASTEQGLGNQPQHF
TRBJ1-4	NA	TRBV7-9	NA	TGTGCCAGCAGCTCCAGGGAAAAACTGTTTTTT	CASSSREKLFF
TRBJ1-1	NA	TRBV28	NA	TGTGCCAGCAGTATTATGAACACTGAAGCTTTCTTT	CASSIMNTEAFF
TRBJ1-1	NA	TRBV10-1	NA	TGCGCCAGCCAGGGACATCTGAACACTGAAGCTTTCTTT	CASQGHLNTEAFF
TRBJ1-5	NA	TRBV15	NA	TGTGCCACCAGCCAGGGGACTAGCAATCAGCCCCAGCATTTT	CATSQGTSNQPQHF
TRBJ2-1	NA	TRBV6-1	NA	TGTGCCAGCAGTGAGTGGTTTTCGCGAGGGAATGAGCAGTTCTTC	CASSEWFSRGNEQFF
TRBJ2-7	few	TRBV15	TRBD2	TGTGCCACCGGGAGAGGGGCTAGCGGATCCTACGAGCAGTACTTC	CATGRGASGSYEQYF
TRBJ1-1	once	TRBV29-1	NA	TGCAGCGTCACGGATTGGATGAACACTGAAGCTTTCTTT	CSVTDWMNTEAFF
TRBJ1-5	NA	TRBV6-1	TRBD1	TGTGCCAGCAGTGAAGGCCGAGACAGGGGAATTCCCCAGCATTTT	CASSEGRDRGIPQHF
TRBJ1-5	NA	TRBV6-5	NA	TGTGCCAGCAGTCGTGCCGGGGGCCTCGGGGTGCCCCAGCATTTT	CASSRAGGLGVPQHF
TRBJ1-1	NA	TRBV11-3	NA	TGTGCCAGCAGCTTAGCTCTGAGCACTGAAGCTTTCTTT	CASSLALSTEAFF
TRBJ2-3	NA	TRBV29-1	TRBD1	TGCAGCGTTGTAGGGGACAGTTCTCTGGATACGCAGTATTTT	CSVVGDSSLDTQYF
TRBJ1-4	NA	TRBV6-1	NA	TGTGCCAGCAGTGAGGGTTGGACTAATGAAAAACTGTTTTTT	CASSEGWTNEKLFF
TRBJ1-1	NA	TRBV2	NA	TGTGCCAGCAGTGAAGCAGGAGTGAGAACTGAAGCTTTCTTT	CASSEAGVRTEAFF
TRBJ1-6	few	TRBV3-1/TRBV3-2	TRBD1	TGTGCCAGCAGCCTTTCTCAGCGGACAGGGGATAATTCACCCCTCCACTTT	CASSLSQRTGDNSPLHF
TRBJ1-5	once	TRBV10-2	NA	TGCGCCAGCAGTGACTACAGGGCCAATCAGCCCCAGCATTTT	CASSDYRANQPQHF
TRBJ2-1	NA	TRBV9	TRBD2	TGTGCCAGCAGCGTAGGTAGCGGGGGGGCCTTCGAGCAGTTCTTC	CASSVGSGGAFEQFF
TRBJ1-1	NA	TRBV11-2	NA	TGTGCCAGCAGCCCCATGGACACTGAAGCTTTCTTT	CASSPMDTEAFF
TRBJ2-3	NA	TRBV7-2	NA	TGTGCCAGCAGTCAGACCCCAGGAAAGACTAGCACAGATACGCAGTATTTT	CASSQTPGKTSTDTQYF
TRBJ2-2	NA	TRBV5-1	NA	TGCGCCAGCAGCCCGGACACAAACACCGGGGAGCTGTTTTTT	CASSPDTNTGELFF
TRBJ1-1	once	TRBV28	NA	TGTGCCAGCAGCTACCACGGAGGGAACACTGAAGCTTTCTTT	CASSYHGGNTEAFF